There are many counts of the clone carrying this T cell receptor (beta chain). Its antigen is unknown. This sample stems from a study of molecular identifiers for immune sequencing clone quantification. TCRdb fed the PCR reads into MiXCR, producing one record per CDR3 protein. Of 550,000 to 750,000 distinct CDR3 sequences listed, just under 20% are singletons. The study's findings and limits: Detecting spiked Jurkat TCR RNA from one cell among 950,000 to 1,000,000 naive cells was reportedly possible.

The CDR3 contains 15 residues. Trimming took off 4 bases at V and 3 bases at J, with 13 bases between the two ends. The germline V gene has CDR1 MNHNY and CDR2 SVGAGI (reference sequence). Sequenced input: naive CD8+ T cells from blood, with Jurkat cell RNA spiked in. Documented subset: FACS-sorted CD8+CD4-CCR7+CD45RA+ naive T cells. The chain links TRBV6-6 to TRBJ1-5; D is perhaps TRBD1 (5 bases). The origin of this receptor is a human donor in good health. Some libraries in this study had Jurkat cell RNA spiked in. In nucleotides, the CDR3 is TGTGCCAGCAGTTCCTCGACAGAATACAATCAGCCCCAGCATTTT. Encoded protein: CASSSSTEYNQPQHF.